Each of the 21 T cell receptor beta chains below was sequenced from the same sample in a study of siplizumab effects on memory and regulatory T cells. The table came from immunoSEQ multiplex PCR; TCRdb's copy has only in-frame clones and leaves some out. The sample includes 100,000 to 120,000 clones, roughly 92% of them seen just once. Sequencing was performed on CD4+ T cells sorted from blood. These receptors all stem from a human donor in good health.

Here the CDR3 reads CASRPSPGTGELFF. CDR3 nucleotide sequence: TGTGCCAGCAGGCCCTCACCCGGCACCGGGGAGCTGTTTTTT. V gene TRBV27 combines with J gene TRBJ2-2, with no clear D. V lost 6 bases and J 4 bases, leaving 12 bases between the germline ends. Looked up from germline, CDR1 is MNHEY and CDR2 is SMNVEV (reference sequence). The CDR3 contains 14 residues.

The chain uses TRBV25-1 and TRBJ2-5; no definite D call. From germline, CDR1 is MGHDK and CDR2 SYGVNS. With 1 base removed from V and 3 bases from J, the gap between germline ends came to 9 bases. The CDR3 runs 14 residues. The chain's CDR3 is CASSEWAGKETQYF. The CDR3 coding sequence is TGTGCCAGCAGTGAATGGGCAGGTAAAGAGACCCAGTACTTC.

The chain joins TRBV7-3 to TRBJ2-1; tentatively, D is TRBD2 (5 bases). The CDR3 is 14 amino acids. The germline V gene has CDR1 SGHTA and CDR2 FQGTGA. Trimming left V 0 bases short and J 9 bases short, with 12 bases between. CDR3 coding DNA: TGTGCCAGCAGCTTAACGTGGGTTGGAGGTGAGCAGTTCTTC. The encoded protein is CASSLTWVGGEQFF.

V and J are TRBV30 and TRBJ2-2, with TRBD1 as a possible D gene (5 bases). The CDR3 contains 13 residues. V shed 4 bases and J shed 1 base, with 7 bases lying between them. Germline loops: CDR1 GTSNPN, CDR2 SVGIG (reference sequence). CDR3 region: CAWNRRNTGELFF. CDR3 bases: TGTGCCTGGAACAGGAGGAACACCGGGGAGCTGTTTTTT. The whole variable domain, filled in from reference TRBV30 and TRBJ2-2, reads SQTIHQWPATLVQPVGSPLSLECTVEGTSNPNLYWYRQAAGRGLQLLFYSVGIGQISSEVPQNLSASRPQDRQFILSSKKLLLSDSGFYLCAWNRRNTGELFFGEGSRLTVL.

The rearrangement uses TRBV2 and TRBJ2-1, with 7 bases lining up with TRBD2. Germline V gene lookup returns CDR1 SNHLY and CDR2 FYNNEI. V gave up 5 bases and J gave up 4 bases; unmatched junction bases: 5. CDR3 size: 14 residues. CDR3 in amino acids: CASSSSSGYNEQFF. The CDR3 DNA is TGTGCCAGCAGTTCCTCTAGCGGTTACAATGAGCAGTTCTTC.

The J gene is TRBJ1-4, the V gene TRBV30; D unclear. This CDR3 spans 12 amino acids. In germline, CDR1 is GTSNPN, CDR2 SVGIG (reference sequence). Trimming stripped 8 bases from V and 6 bases from J, with 13 bases between. The CDR3 DNA sequence: TGTGCCCTAAACCGAGTTGATGAAAAACTGTTTTTT. This translates into CALNRVDEKLFF.

The J gene is TRBJ2-3, the V gene TRBV5-1; D gene ambiguous. Germline V gives CDR1 SGHRS, CDR2 YFSETQ. Trimming removed 0 bases from V and 8 bases from J, with 4 bases in between. This CDR3 comprises 11 residues. This CDR3 is CASSLERTQYF. The CDR3 nucleotides read TGCGCCAGCAGCTTGGAGCGTACGCAGTATTTT.

The V gene is TRBV14, the J gene TRBJ1-1, with D perhaps matching TRBD1 (6 bases). V was shortened by 1 base and J by 11 bases, with 11 bases between the two germline ends. The germline V gene encodes CDR1 SGHDN and CDR2 FVKESK. This CDR3 has 12 residues. This CDR3 reads CASSQGGGWAFF. CDR3 DNA sequence: TGTGCCAGCAGCCAAGGAGGGGGTTGGGCTTTCTTT.

Only one count was recorded for this clone. V usage is TRBV5-1 and J usage is TRBJ1-6; 8 bases align to TRBD1. This CDR3 has 14 residues. Trimming at V came to 4 bases and at J to 7 bases, leaving 4 bases not matched to a gene. CDR1 and CDR2 from the germline V gene are SGHRS and YFSETQ. The DNA for the CDR3 is TGCGCCAGCAGCGTCAGGGGGCCCAATTCACCCCTCCACTTT. This gives the protein CASSVRGPNSPLHF.

V is TRBV10-3 and J is TRBJ2-3, with TRBD1 as a possible D gene (5 bases). The CDR3 spans 13 residues. Germline V gene data show CDR1 as ENHRY and CDR2 as SYGVKD. Trimming shortened V by 6 bases and J by 6 bases, and 13 bases separated the two germline ends. The CDR3 protein is CAIRLGVADTQYF. CDR3 nucleotides: TGTGCCATCAGGTTAGGGGTGGCGGATACGCAGTATTTT.

This clone was recorded a few times. The chain couples TRBV4-1 to TRBJ1-1; D is possibly TRBD1 (5 bases). Trimming cost V 3 bases and J 1 base, with 9 bases left between them. Germline V lookup: CDR1 MGHRA, CDR2 YSYEKL. The length of the CDR3 is 14 residues. CDR3 in amino acids: CASSQGGANTEAFF. For the CDR3, the DNA is TGCGCCAGCAGCCAGGGAGGGGCGAACACTGAAGCTTTCTTT.

V is TRBV28 and J is TRBJ2-7; D possibly corresponds to TRBD2 (6 bases). Germline loops: CDR1 MDHEN, CDR2 SYDVKM. This CDR3 comprises 15 residues. Trimming shortened V by 6 bases and J by 1 base, and 16 bases separated the two germline ends. The CDR3 here is CASSPPGVLSYEQYF. CDR3 in DNA: TGTGCCAGCAGCCCTCCGGGAGTCCTTTCCTACGAGCAGTACTTC.

The rearrangement links TRBV21-1 to TRBJ1-2; the table's D call TRBD1 went unverified against the DNA. TRBV21-1 is a listed pseudogene. The CDR3 covers 15 residues. This chain's CDR3 is CASSPPRDRDSGYTF. CDR3 nucleotides: TGTGCCAGCAGCCCCCCCCGGGACAGGGATTCAGGCTACACCTTC.

The chain has TRBV4-1 and TRBJ2-3; 15 bases line up with TRBD2. The V and J ends lost 3 bases and 6 bases, in that order; junction bases with no gene match: 4. CDR1 and CDR2 from the germline V gene are MGHRA and YSYEKL. The CDR3 is made up of 16 amino acids. CDR3 protein: CASSQGLAGGPDTQYF. The CDR3 DNA sequence: TGCGCCAGCAGCCAGGGACTAGCGGGGGGTCCGGATACGCAGTATTTT.

The chain joins TRBV7-2 to TRBJ2-7; D remains unclear. The CDR3 has 12 residues. Trimming took off 5 bases at V and 2 bases at J, with 7 bases between the two ends. Germline V gene sequence: CDR1 SGHTA, CDR2 FQGNSA. The chain's CDR3 is CASSRDAYEQYF. In DNA form, the CDR3 reads TGTGCCAGCAGCCGAGATGCCTACGAGCAGTACTTC.

This rearrangement joins TRBV19 to TRBJ2-1, with D tentatively TRBD1 or TRBD2 (6 bases each). CDR3 length equals 17 residues. Germline CDR1 reads LNHDA; CDR2 reads SQIVND (reference sequence). V lost 2 bases, J lost 3 bases, and 17 bases lay in between. Written as DNA, the CDR3 is TGTGCCAGTAGTATAACCCCGGGGGCGGGACACTACAATGAGCAGTTCTTC. Residues: CASSITPGAGHYNEQFF. Full variable domain (outside the CDR3, taken from reference TRBV19 and TRBJ2-1): DGGITQSPKYLFRKEGQNVTLSCEQNLNHDAMYWYRQDPGQGLRLIYYSQIVNDFQKGDIAEGYSVSREKKESFPLTVTSAQKNPTAFYLCASSITPGAGHYNEQFFGPGTRLTVL.

This clone has a handful of counts. V and J are TRBV10-3 and TRBJ1-3; D not certain. The CDR3 covers 12 residues. Germline loops: CDR1 ENHRY, CDR2 SYGVKD. V was cut by 3 bases and J by 4 bases, with 4 bases left in between. The DNA for the CDR3 is TGTGCCATCAGTGAATCGGGAAACACCATATATTTT. Translation: CAISESGNTIYF.

The chain is built from TRBV7-2 and TRBJ2-7, with 8 bases aligning to TRBD2. The ends lost 5 bases at V and 2 bases at J; junction bases unmatched: 20. The CDR3 is 19 amino acids. Germline lookup yields CDR1 SGHTA and CDR2 FQGNSA. The CDR3 protein is CASSRGKEGSRGLAYEQYF. CDR3 in DNA: TGTGCCAGCAGCCGGGGCAAAGAAGGGTCCCGGGGACTAGCCTACGAGCAGTACTTC.

The rearrangement links TRBV5-3 to TRBJ2-6, with 7 bases lining up with TRBD1. TRBV5-3 is marked as an open reading frame, function uncertain. The ends lost 4 bases at V and 0 bases at J; junction bases unmatched: 10. The CDR3 is made up of 18 amino acids. The DNA of the CDR3 is TGTGCCAGAAGCGTCGCGGACAGGTTCTGCTCTGGGGCCAACGTCCTGACTTTC. It specifies CARSVADRFCSGANVLTF.

The chain uses TRBV15 and TRBJ2-6; D may be TRBD1 or TRBD2 (5 bases each). The CDR3 runs to 16 residues. The germline V gene encodes CDR1 LNHNV and CDR2 YYDKDF (reference sequence). V dropped 11 bases and J dropped 0 bases, with 17 bases sitting between them. CDR3 DNA sequence: TGTGCCTCTTCCCGGGACCGACGCTCTGGGGCCAACGTCCTGACTTTC. This sequence encodes CASSRDRRSGANVLTF. The entire variable domain, with the rest obtained from reference TRBV15 and TRBJ2-6, is as follows: DAMVIQNPRYQVTQFGKPVTLSCSQTLNHNVMYWYQQKSSQAPKLLFHYYDKDFNNEADTPDNFQSRRPNTSFCFLDIRSPGLGDTAMYLCASSRDRRSGANVLTFGAGSRLTVL.

The chain uses TRBV7-3 and TRBJ1-1; D is ambiguous. Germline CDR1 and CDR2: SGHTA and FQGTGA. The CDR3 runs to 13 residues. V was trimmed by 4 bases and J by 1 base, leaving 7 bases between them. CDR3 DNA: TGTGCCAGCAGCTCTCGAACGAACACTGAAGCTTTCTTT. It specifies CASSSRTNTEAFF. The whole variable domain, filled in from reference TRBV7-3 and TRBJ1-1, reads GAGVSQTPSNKVTEKGKYVELRCDPISGHTALYWYRQSLGQGPEFLIYFQGTGAADDSGLPNDRFFAVRPEGSVSTLKIQRTERGDSAVYLCASSSRTNTEAFFGQGTRLTVV.